Listed below are T cell receptor beta chains from one sample, sequenced in a study of beta chain features in type 1 diabetes. Clones were read by immunoSEQ multiplex PCR, and TCRdb kept only the in-frame ones, dropping some. The repertoire includes 350,000 to 450,000 clones, roughly 12% of them detected once, and roughly 0.0097% sits in the top ten. The specimen sequenced was naive CD4+ T cells from blood. Source of these receptors: a woman in her late teens or twenties with type 1 diabetes. Each CDR3 is given with its conserved first and last residue. A D gene is named only where the DNA matches it firmly. A clone size is listed for some rows: how often the clone was seen (once, few, many), or a class if it is expanded.

j_call d_call clone_size v_call cdr3_nt cdr3_aa
TRBJ1-2 TRBD1 . TRBV25-1 TGTGCCAGCCGTGGGGACAGGGGGCACTATGGCTACACCTTC CASRGDRGHYGYTF
TRBJ2-5 TRBD1 few TRBV6-5 TGTGCCAGCAGTCAGGACAGGCTCGGGGAGACCCAGTACTTC CASSQDRLGETQYF
TRBJ1-4 TRBD1 few TRBV14 TGTGCCAGCAGCCAACGGACAGGGGGTGAAAAACTGTTTTTT CASSQRTGGEKLFF
TRBJ2-3 TRBD2 . TRBV4-1 TGCGCCAGCAGCCAAGGAGGAGCGGGAGCCCCGCTTTACACAGATACGCAGTATTTT CASSQGGAGAPLYTDTQYF
TRBJ2-1 . few TRBV4-3 TGCGCCAGCAGCCAACTAGCTTACAATGAGCAGTTCTTC CASSQLAYNEQFF
TRBJ2-7 . . TRBV7-9 TGTGCCAGCAGCTCCTATAAGCGCGCGAGCTCCTACGAGCAGTACTTC CASSSYKRASSYEQYF
TRBJ1-1 . few TRBV5-6 TGTGCCAGCAGCTCGGCGGGAAGAAAGAACACTGAAGCTTTCTTT CASSSAGRKNTEAFF
TRBJ2-3 . . TRBV4-1 TGCGCCAGCAGCCACCCTTTAGCGGATCCCACAGATACGCAGTATTTT CASSHPLADPTDTQYF
TRBJ2-1 TRBD2 . TRBV11-3 TGTGCCAGCAGCTTAGTTCGGACTAGCGGGTACAATGAGCAGTTCTTC CASSLVRTSGYNEQFF
TRBJ2-7 TRBD2 . TRBV29-1 TGCAGCGGCAGAAGGGAGGGAAGGCACGAGCAGTACTTC CSGRREGRHEQYF
TRBJ2-3 . . TRBV21-1 TGTGCCCCCCTGCGGGGGGACCCAGATACGCAGTATTTT CAPLRGDPDTQYF
TRBJ1-1 TRBD1 few TRBV11-2 TGTGCCAGCAGCTCAAGAAACCCCTCCAGGGGGCCCTTGAACACTGAAGCTTTCTTT CASSSRNPSRGPLNTEAFF
TRBJ2-7 . . TRBV7-2 TGTGCCAGCAGCCCCGGGTCGGTTTCCTACGAGCAGTACTTC CASSPGSVSYEQYF
TRBJ2-7 . few TRBV6-6 TGTGCCAGCAGTTACTCGATACGGTACGAGCAGTACTTC CASSYSIRYEQYF
TRBJ1-5 . few TRBV27 TGTGCCAGCAGTTTGGGCGGGCTCTATCAGCCCCAGCATTTT CASSLGGLYQPQHF
TRBJ2-1 . . TRBV5-1 TGCGCCAGCAGCTTGGCGACAGGCCGACAAAACTACAATGAGCAGTTCTTC CASSLATGRQNYNEQFF